Described below is a single T cell receptor beta chain sequence and its context. Its specificity is unknown. This sample is drawn from a study of blood T cells in healthy people across ages. Broader study findings: With naive T cell percentage, TCR beta diversity showed a strong correlation. Among long-lived donors, naive CD4+ cells were more numerous and diversity higher than in aged donors.

The germline CDR1 and CDR2 sequences are SNHLY and FYNNEI. This CDR3 has 16 amino acids. Primers used in a second PCR of about 6 to 12 cycles were a sample-barcoded 5' primer and a J-beta primer mix. All cDNA molecules were each tagged by a template-switch adaptor with 12 random nucleotides. TCRdb re-analysed the 5' RACE reads in MiXCR, keeping a single row per CDR3 protein. The table records about 720,000 distinct CDR3 sequences, 22% of them present only once. Sequencing was performed on blood. The TCR originated in a man between 65 and 85 years old in good health. J is TRBJ2-5 and V is TRBV2, with 10 bases aligning to TRBD1. The end of the DNA aligns better with TRBJ2-7, so the J call may be wrong. In nucleotides, the CDR3 is TGTGCCAGCAGTGAACCCCCGGGACAGGGGAAGTACGAGCAGTACTTC. It translates to CASSEPPGQGKYEQYF.